What follows are 4 T cell receptor beta chains derived from one specimen sequenced in a study of blood T cell repertoires in COVID-19. Repertoires were generated with immunoSEQ multiplex PCR, while TCRdb's copy carries only in-frame clones and drops some. The data contain more than 150,000 clones, 90% of them seen just once; the ten biggest clones take up roughly 0.56%. Sequencing was performed on peripheral blood. The origin of the receptors is a man aged 50 to 60 with acute or convalescent COVID-19.

This chain uses TRBV7-2 with TRBJ1-2, with a weak D call TRBD1 (6 bases). The CDR3 contains 15 residues. Deletions cut 0 bases from V and 8 bases from J, with 16 bases between. The germline V gene encodes CDR1 SGHTA and CDR2 FQGNSA. The CDR3 sequence is CASSLAPAGAGGYTF. CDR3 bases: TGTGCCAGCAGCTTAGCTCCGGCAGGGGCCGGCGGCTACACCTTC.

The chain uses TRBV4-1 and TRBJ2-7; the D gene is possibly TRBD1 (5 bases). The ends were cut back, 0 bases at V and 3 bases at J, with 12 bases in the middle. Per the germline V gene, CDR1 is MGHRA and CDR2 is YSYEKL. This CDR3 has 15 amino acids. The CDR3 loop is CASSQDGTGFYEQYF. CDR3 nucleotides: TGCGCCAGCAGCCAAGATGGAACAGGCTTCTACGAGCAGTACTTC.

The chain combines TRBV19 with TRBJ1-2; 9 bases fit TRBD1. The CDR3 covers 16 residues. The germline V gene encodes CDR1 LNHDA and CDR2 SQIVND (reference sequence). V shed 7 bases, J shed 4 bases, and the junction held 13 bases outside the gene matches. CDR3 in amino acids: CASTPGQGTRGYGYTF. Written as DNA, the CDR3 is TGTGCCAGTACCCCGGGACAGGGCACCCGGGGCTATGGCTACACCTTC.

J is TRBJ1-5 and V is TRBV6-6; a possible D gene is TRBD1 (6 bases). Germline V gene sequence: CDR1 MNHNY, CDR2 SVGAGI (reference sequence). This CDR3 comprises 15 residues. V dropped 4 bases and J dropped 5 bases, with 15 bases sitting between them. CDR3 nucleotide sequence: TGTGCCAGCAGTTCATCAGGGGCCATGGATCAGCCCCAGCATTTT. Translating gives CASSSSGAMDQPQHF.